This is a list of T cell receptor beta chains from one sample in a study of metastatic and nonmetastatic thyroid tumors. TCRdb recomputed clones from the PCR reads via MiXCR. The table records roughly 65,000 clones, approximately 14% of them present only once. The sample taken for sequencing was blood. The receptor source for this set is a male donor with papillary thyroid cancer or a benign thyroid nodule (not recorded which). Some clones in this sample may be carry-over from other donors' samples. Each CDR3 is given with its conserved first and last residue. A D gene is named only where the DNA matches it firmly. Expanded clones are given a class, and other clones once, few, many or no size at all.

>TRBV19|NA|many|TRBJ2-2
TGTGCCAGCGACAGGAGGCTAGCGAACACCGGGGAGCTGTTTTTT
CASDRRLANTGELFF
>TRBV4-1|NA|many|TRBJ2-7
TGCGCCAGCAGCCAAGAAATTCGGGGGACCTACGAGCAGTACTTC
CASSQEIRGTYEQYF
>TRBV29-1|NA|few|TRBJ2-6
TGCAGCGTTTCCGCGGACTCTGGGTCCAACGTCCTGACTTTC
CSVSADSGSNVLTF
>TRBV20-1|NA|many|TRBJ2-2
TGCAGTGCTAGTCGGCTCGGGGAGCTGTTTTTT
CSASRLGELFF
>TRBV27|NA|NA|TRBJ2-1
TGTGCCAGCAGTATCTGCAGGACTGATCTCTACAATGAGCAGTTCTTC
CASSICRTDLYNEQFF
>TRBV7-6|NA|many|TRBJ2-2
TGTGCCAGCAGCTTTAATCAGGGGCCAGCTGGGGAGCTGTTTTTT
CASSFNQGPAGELFF
>TRBV20-1|NA|many|TRBJ2-7
TGCAGTGCTAGAGGGCCAGTAGGACTCGAGCAGTACTTC
CSARGPVGLEQYF
>TRBV12-3/TRBV12-4|TRBD2|many|TRBJ2-5
TGTGCCAGCAGTTTAACGGGACTAGCGGGAGGTCAAGAGACCCAGTACTTC
CASSLTGLAGGQETQYF
>TRBV24-1|NA|NA|TRBJ2-2
TGTGCCACCAGTGATCCGGGGTCAGCGGTACAAACCGGGGAGCTGTTTTTT
CATSDPGSAVQTGELFF
>TRBV25-1|NA|few|TRBJ2-1
TGTGCCAGCAGTGAGCCCCACACGGGAGTTGTTAATGAGCAGTTCTTC
CASSEPHTGVVNEQFF
>TRBV7-3|NA|many|TRBJ2-5
TGTGCCAGCAGCTTAACTGTAGGCGCCCAGGAGACCCAGTACTTC
CASSLTVGAQETQYF
>TRBV6-1|TRBD2|many|TRBJ2-2
TGTGCCAGCAGACCAAGCGGGAGGACCGGGGAGCTGTTTTTT
CASRPSGRTGELFF
>TRBV6-2/TRBV6-3|NA|few|TRBJ2-2
TGTGCCAGCAGTTACCTACAGGACGGTCCCGGGGAGCTGTTTTTT
CASSYLQDGPGELFF
>TRBV5-1|TRBD2|few|TRBJ2-5
TGCGCCAGCAGCTTGAAAGCGGGAGAGGAGACCCAGTACTTC
CASSLKAGEETQYF
>TRBV27|TRBD2|many|TRBJ2-7
TGTGCCAGCAGCCGGACTAGCGGTACTCTCTACGAGCAGTACTTC
CASSRTSGTLYEQYF
>TRBV27|TRBD1|many|TRBJ2-5
TGTGCCAGCAGTGGCCGGGACAGACGCGAGACCCAGTACTTC
CASSGRDRRETQYF
>TRBV28|NA|many|TRBJ1-1
TGTGCCAGCAGTTTATCGGGGGGCGTGACTGAAGCTTTCTTT
CASSLSGGVTEAFF
>TRBV4-1|NA|many|TRBJ2-5
TGCGCCAGCAGCCAAGTGGGTCGGGGGAGAGGTCAAGAGACCCAGTACTTC
CASSQVGRGRGQETQYF
>TRBV2|NA|few|TRBJ2-7
TGTGCCAGCAGAAGCTCCTACGAGCAGTACTTC
CASRSSYEQYF
>TRBV11-1|TRBD1|many|TRBJ2-7
TGTGCCAGCAGCTTTGACGCGGGACAGGGGTCCTACGAGCAGTACTTC
CASSFDAGQGSYEQYF